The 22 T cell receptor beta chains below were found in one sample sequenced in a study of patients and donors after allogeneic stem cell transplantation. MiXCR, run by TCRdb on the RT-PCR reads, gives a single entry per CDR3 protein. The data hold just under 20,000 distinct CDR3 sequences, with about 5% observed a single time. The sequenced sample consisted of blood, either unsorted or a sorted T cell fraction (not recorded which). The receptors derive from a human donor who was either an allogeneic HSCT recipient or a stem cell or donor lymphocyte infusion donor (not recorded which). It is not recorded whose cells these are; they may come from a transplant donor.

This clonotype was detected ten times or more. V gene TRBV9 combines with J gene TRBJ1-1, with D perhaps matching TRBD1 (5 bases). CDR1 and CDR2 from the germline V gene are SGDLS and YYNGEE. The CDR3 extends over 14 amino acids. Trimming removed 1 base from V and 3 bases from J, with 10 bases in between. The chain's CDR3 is CASSVSSRDTEAFF. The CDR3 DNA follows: TGTGCCAGCAGCGTATCCAGCAGGGACACTGAAGCTTTCTTT.

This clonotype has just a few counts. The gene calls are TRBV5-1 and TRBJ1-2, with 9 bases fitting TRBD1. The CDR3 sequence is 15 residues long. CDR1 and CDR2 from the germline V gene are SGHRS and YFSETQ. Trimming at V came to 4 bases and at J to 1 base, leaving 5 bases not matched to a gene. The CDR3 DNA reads TGCGCCAGCAGCCTGGGACAGGGCTTTAACTATGGCTACACCTTC. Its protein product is CASSLGQGFNYGYTF.

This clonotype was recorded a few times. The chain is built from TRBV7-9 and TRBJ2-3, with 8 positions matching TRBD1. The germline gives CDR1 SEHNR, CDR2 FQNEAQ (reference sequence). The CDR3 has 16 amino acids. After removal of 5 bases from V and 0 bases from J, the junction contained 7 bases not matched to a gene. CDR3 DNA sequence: TGTGCCAGCAGCAAGAACAGGGGGATAAGCACAGATACGCAGTATTTT. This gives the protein CASSKNRGISTDTQYF.

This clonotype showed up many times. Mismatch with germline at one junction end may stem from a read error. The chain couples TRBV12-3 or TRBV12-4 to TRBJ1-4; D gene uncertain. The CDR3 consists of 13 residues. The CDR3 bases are TGTGCCAGCAGTTTAATCCCATACGAAAGACTGTTTTTT. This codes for CASSLIPYERLFF.

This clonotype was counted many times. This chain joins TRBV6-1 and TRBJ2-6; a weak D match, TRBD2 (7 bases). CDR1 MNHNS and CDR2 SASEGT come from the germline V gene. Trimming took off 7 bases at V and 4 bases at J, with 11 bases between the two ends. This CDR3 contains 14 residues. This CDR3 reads CASNGGAGANVLTF. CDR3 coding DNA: TGTGCCAGCAATGGGGGGGCAGGGGCCAACGTCCTGACTTTC.

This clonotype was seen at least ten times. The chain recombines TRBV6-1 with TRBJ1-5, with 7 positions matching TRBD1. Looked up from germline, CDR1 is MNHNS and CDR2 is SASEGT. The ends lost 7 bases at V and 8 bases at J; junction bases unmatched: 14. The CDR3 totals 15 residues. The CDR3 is CASTKETGSLEPQHF. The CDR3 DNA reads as TGTGCCAGCACTAAGGAGACAGGGTCATTAGAGCCCCAGCATTTT.

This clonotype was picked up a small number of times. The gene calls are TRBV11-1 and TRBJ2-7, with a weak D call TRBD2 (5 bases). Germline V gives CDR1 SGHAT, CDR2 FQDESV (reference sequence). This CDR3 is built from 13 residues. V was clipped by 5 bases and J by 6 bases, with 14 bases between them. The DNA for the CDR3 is TGTGCCAGCAGCCCTTCAGGAGGCGGCGAGCAGTACTTC. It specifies CASSPSGGGEQYF.

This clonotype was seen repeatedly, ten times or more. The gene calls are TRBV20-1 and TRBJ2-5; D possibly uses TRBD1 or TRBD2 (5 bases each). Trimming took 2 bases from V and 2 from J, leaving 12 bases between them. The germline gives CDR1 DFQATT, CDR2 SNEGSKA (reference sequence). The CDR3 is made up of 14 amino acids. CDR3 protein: CSARRGQGQETQYF. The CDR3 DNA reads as TGCAGTGCTAGAAGAGGGCAGGGACAAGAGACCCAGTACTTC.

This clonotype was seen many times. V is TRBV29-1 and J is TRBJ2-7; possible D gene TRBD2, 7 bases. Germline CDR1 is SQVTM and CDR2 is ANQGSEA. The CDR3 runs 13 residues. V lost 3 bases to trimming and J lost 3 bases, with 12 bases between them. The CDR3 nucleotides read TGCAGCGTTGAGGGAGGGACAAACTACGAGCAGTACTTC. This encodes CSVEGGTNYEQYF.

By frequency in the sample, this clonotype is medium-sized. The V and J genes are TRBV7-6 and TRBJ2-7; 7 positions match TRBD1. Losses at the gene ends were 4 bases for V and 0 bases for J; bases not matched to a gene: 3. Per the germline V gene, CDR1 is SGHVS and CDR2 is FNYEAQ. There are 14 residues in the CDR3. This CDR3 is CASSSDRTSYEQYF. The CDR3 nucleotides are TGTGCCAGCAGCTCGGACAGGACCTCCTACGAGCAGTACTTC.

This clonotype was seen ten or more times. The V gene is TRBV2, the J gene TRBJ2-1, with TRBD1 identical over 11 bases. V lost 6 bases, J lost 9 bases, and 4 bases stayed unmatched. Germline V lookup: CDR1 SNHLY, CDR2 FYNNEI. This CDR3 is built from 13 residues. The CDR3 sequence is CASSGQGAGEQFF. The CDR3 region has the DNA TGTGCCAGCAGCGGACAGGGGGCCGGTGAGCAGTTCTTC.

This CDR3 is CATSHRLMYQETQYF. The CDR3 region has the DNA TGTGCCACCAGCCATCGACTGATGTACCAAGAGACCCAGTACTTC. The chain carries TRBV15 and TRBJ2-5; D not resolved. Trimming took 5 bases from V and 0 from J, leaving 13 bases between them. The CDR3 loop spans 15 amino acids. Germline assignment: CDR1 LNHNV and CDR2 YYDKDF (reference sequence).

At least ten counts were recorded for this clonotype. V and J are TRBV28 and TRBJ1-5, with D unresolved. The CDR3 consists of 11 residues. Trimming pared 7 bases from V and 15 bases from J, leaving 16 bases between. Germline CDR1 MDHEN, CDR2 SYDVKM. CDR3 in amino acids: CASTELDDPHF. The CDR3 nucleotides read TGTGCCAGCACCGAACTTGACGACCCGCATTTT. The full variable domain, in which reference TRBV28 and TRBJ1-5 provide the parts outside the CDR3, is DVKVTQSSRYLVKRTGEKVFLECVQDMDHENMFWYRQDPGLGLRLIYFSYDVKMKEKGDIPEGYSVSREKKERFSLILESASTNQTSMYLCASTELDDPHFGDGTRLSIL.

The CDR3 here is CASSLGTGFYEQYF. The CDR3 DNA reads as TGTGCCAGTAGTCTTGGGACAGGGTTCTACGAGCAGTACTTC. This chain joins TRBV19 and TRBJ2-7, with 9 bases matching TRBD1. V shed 5 bases, J shed 3 bases, and the junction held 5 bases outside the gene matches. CDR1 and CDR2 from the germline V gene are LNHDA and SQIVND (reference sequence). The length of the CDR3 is 14 residues.

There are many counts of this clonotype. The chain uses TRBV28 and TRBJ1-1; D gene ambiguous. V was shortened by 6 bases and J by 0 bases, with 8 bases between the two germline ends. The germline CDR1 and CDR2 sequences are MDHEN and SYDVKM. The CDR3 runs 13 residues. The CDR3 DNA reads TGTGCCAGCAGCTCATACATGAACACTGAAGCTTTCTTT. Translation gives CASSSYMNTEAFF.

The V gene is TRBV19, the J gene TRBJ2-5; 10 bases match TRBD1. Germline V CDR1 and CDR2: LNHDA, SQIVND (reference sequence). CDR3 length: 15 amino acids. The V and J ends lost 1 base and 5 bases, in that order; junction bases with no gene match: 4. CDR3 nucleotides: TGTGCCAGTAGTATAGGACAGGGGGCTGTGGAGACCCAGTACTTC. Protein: CASSIGQGAVETQYF.

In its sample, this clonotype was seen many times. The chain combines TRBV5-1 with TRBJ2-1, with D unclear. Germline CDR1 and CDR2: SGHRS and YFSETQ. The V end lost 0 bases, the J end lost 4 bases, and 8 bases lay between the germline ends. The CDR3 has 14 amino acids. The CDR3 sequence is CASSLVDGYNEQFF. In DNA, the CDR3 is TGCGCCAGCAGCTTGGTCGACGGATACAATGAGCAGTTCTTC.

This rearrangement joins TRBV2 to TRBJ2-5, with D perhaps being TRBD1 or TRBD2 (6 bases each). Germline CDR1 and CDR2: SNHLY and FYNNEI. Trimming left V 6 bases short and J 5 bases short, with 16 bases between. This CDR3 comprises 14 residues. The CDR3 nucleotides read TGTGCCAGCAGAGGGGGGTTAGTGAGGGAGACCCAGTACTTC. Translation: CASRGGLVRETQYF. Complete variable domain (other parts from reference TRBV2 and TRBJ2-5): EPEVTQTPSHQVTQMGQEVILRCVPISNHLYFYWYRQILGQKVEFLVSFYNNEISEKSEIFDDQFSVERPDGSNFTLKIRSTKLEDSAMYFCASRGGLVRETQYFGPGTRLLVL.

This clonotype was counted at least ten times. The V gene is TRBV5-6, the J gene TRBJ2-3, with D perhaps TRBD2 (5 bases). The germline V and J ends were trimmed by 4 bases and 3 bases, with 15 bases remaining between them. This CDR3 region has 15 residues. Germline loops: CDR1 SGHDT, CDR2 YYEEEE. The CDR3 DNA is TGTGCCAGCAGCCGACGTACTAGTGTTACAGATACGCAGTATTTT. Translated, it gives CASSRRTSVTDTQYF.

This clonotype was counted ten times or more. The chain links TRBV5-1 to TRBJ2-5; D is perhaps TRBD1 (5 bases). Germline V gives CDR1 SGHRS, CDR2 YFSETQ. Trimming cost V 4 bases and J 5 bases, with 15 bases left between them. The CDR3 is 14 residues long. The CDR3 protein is CASSKMTVEETQYF. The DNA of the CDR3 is TGCGCCAGCAGCAAAATGACAGTTGAGGAGACCCAGTACTTC. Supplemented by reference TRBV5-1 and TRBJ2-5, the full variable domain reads KAGVTQTPRYLIKTRGQQVTLSCSPISGHRSVSWYQQTPGQGLQFLFEYFSETQRNKGNFPGRFSGRQFSNSRSEMNVSTLELGDSALYLCASSKMTVEETQYFGPGTRLLVL.

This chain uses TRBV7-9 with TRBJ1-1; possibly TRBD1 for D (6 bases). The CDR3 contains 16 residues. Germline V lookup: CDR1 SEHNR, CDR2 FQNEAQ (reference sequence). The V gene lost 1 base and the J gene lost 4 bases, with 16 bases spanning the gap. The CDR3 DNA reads TGTGCCAGCAGCTTAGAACTCGGTGACAGGACCACTGAAGCTTTCTTT. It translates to CASSLELGDRTTEAFF.

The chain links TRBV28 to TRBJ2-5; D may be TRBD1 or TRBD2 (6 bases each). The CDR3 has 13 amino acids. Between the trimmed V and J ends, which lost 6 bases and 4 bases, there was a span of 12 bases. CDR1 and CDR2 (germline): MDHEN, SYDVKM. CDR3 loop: CASSLGGRETQYF. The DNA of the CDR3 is TGTGCCAGCAGCTTAGGGGGGCGAGAGACCCAGTACTTC.